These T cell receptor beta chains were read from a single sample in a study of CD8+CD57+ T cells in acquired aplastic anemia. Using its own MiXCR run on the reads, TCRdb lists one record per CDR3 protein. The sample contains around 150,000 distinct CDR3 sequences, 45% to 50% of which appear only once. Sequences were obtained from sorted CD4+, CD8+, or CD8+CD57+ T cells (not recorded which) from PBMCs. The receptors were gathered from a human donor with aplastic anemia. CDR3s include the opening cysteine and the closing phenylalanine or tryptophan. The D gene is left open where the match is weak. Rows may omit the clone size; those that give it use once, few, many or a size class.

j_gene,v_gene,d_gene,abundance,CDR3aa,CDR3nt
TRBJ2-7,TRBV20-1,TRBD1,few,CSARTGGYEQYF,TGCAGTGCTAGGACAGGGGGCTACGAGCAGTACTTC
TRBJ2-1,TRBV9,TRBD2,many,CASSPGGRGINEQFF,TGTGCCAGCAGCCCGGGGGGACGGGGGATCAATGAGCAGTTCTTC
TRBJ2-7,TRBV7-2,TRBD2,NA,CASSGGGTSGGVYEQYF,TGTGCCAGCAGCGGTGGGGGGACTAGCGGGGGGGTCTACGAGCAGTACTTC
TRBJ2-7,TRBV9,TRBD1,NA,CASSVTDTGGRYEQYF,TGTGCCAGCAGCGTAACTGACACAGGGGGTCGGTACGAGCAGTACTTC
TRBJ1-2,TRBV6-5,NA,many,CASSYSREMGGYTF,TGTGCCAGCAGTTACTCCAGGGAAATGGGCGGCTACACCTTC
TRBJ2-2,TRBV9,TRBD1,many,CASSGRLGQGGPGELFF,TGTGCCAGCAGCGGACGCCTGGGACAGGGTGGACCCGGGGAGCTGTTTTTT
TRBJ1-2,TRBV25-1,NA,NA,CASSEGLGTTNYGYTF,TGTGCCAGCAGTGAAGGATTGGGGACCACTAACTATGGCTACACCTTC
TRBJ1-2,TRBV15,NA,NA,CATSSPTGFTRLYGYTF,TGCGCCACCAGCAGTCCGACAGGCTTCACTAGGCTCTATGGCTACACCTTC
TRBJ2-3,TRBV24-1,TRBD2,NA,CASRDASGTFTDTQYF,TGTGCCAGCAGGGATGCTAGCGGGACCTTTACAGATACGCAGTATTTT
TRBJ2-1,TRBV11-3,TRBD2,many,CASSPRTSGNEQFF,TGTGCCAGCAGCCCTCGGACTAGCGGGAATGAACAGTTCTTC
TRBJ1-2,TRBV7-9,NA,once,CASSPRSQYGYTF,TGTGCCAGCAGCCCGCGGAGCCAGTATGGCTACACCTTC
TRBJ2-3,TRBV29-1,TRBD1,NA,CSGKRQGLASTDTQYF,TGCAGCGGAAAAAGACAGGGCCTAGCATCCACAGATACGCAGTATTTT
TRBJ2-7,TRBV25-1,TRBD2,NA,CASSEYRLAGVTYEQYF,TGTGCCAGCAGTGAATATCGACTAGCGGGAGTAACCTACGAGCAGTACTTC
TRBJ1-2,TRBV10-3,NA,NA,CAISDPRQSGLDYGYTF,TGTGCCATCAGTGACCCACGACAATCGGGGCTCGACTATGGCTACACCTTC
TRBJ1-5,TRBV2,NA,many,CASSVGGRFSRQPQHF,TGTGCCAGCAGTGTTGGGGGCCGATTTTCCCGTCAGCCCCAGCATTTT
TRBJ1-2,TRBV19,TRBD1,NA,CASRDRGGYTF,TGTGCCAGTAGGGACAGGGGTGGCTACACCTTC
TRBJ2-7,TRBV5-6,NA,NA,CASTLGQVSYEQYF,TGTGCCAGCACTCTGGGGCAGGTATCCTACGAGCAGTACTTC
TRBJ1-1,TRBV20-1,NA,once,CSAVDKMNTEAFF,TGCAGTGCTGTGGACAAGATGAACACTGAAGCTTTCTTT
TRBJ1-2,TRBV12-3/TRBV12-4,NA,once,CASSSSLQAPYGYTF,TGTGCCAGCAGTTCCTCGCTCCAAGCACCCTATGGCTACACCTTC
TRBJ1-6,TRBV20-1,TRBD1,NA,CSASLLDRGTFWNSPLHF,TGCAGTGCTAGTTTGCTGGACAGGGGAACGTTTTGGAATTCACCCCTCCACTTT
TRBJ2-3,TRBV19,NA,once,CASRVGSNTDTQYF,TGTGCCAGTAGAGTGGGGTCGAACACAGATACGCAGTATTTT
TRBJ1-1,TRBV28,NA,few,CASRAGPTRVSHTEAFF,TGTGCCAGCAGGGCGGGACCGACCAGGGTGAGCCACACTGAAGCTTTCTTT
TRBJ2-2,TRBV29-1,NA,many,CSVAAGELFF,TGCAGCGTGGCTGCAGGGGAGCTGTTTTTT
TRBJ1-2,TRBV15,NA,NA,CATSRELGIANYGYTF,TGTGCCACCAGCAGAGAATTGGGGATAGCTAACTATGGCTACACCTTC
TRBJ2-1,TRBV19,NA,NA,CASSILSQGYNEQFF,TGTGCCAGTAGTATATTGAGCCAGGGCTACAATGAGCAGTTCTTC
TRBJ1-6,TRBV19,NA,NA,CASSIWGDSPLHF,TGTGCCAGTAGTATTTGGGGGGATTCACCCCTCCACTTT
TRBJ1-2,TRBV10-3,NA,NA,CAISESGRMNYGYTF,TGTGCCATCAGTGAGTCAGGGAGAATGAACTATGGCTACACCTTC
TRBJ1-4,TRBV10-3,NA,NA,CAISEGMGEKLFF,TGTGCCATCAGTGAAGGAATGGGTGAAAAACTGTTTTTT
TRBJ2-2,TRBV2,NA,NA,CASSDSGAGELFF,TGTGCCAGCAGTGATAGCGGCGCCGGGGAGCTGTTTTTT
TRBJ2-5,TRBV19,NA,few,CASSISGGLETQYF,TGTGCCAGTAGTATTTCTGGGGGACTGGAGACCCAGTACTTC
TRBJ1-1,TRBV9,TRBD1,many,CASKGANTEAFF,TGTGCCAGCAAGGGGGCGAACACTGAAGCTTTCTTT
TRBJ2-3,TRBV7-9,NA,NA,CASPRAGSTDTQYF,TGTGCCAGCCCCAGAGCAGGGAGCACAGATACGCAGTATTTT
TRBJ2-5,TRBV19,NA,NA,CASSIGRQQETQYF,TGTGCCAGTAGTATAGGTCGACAGCAAGAGACCCAGTACTTC
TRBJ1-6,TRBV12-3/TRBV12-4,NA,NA,CASSLYGTSNNSPLHF,TGTGCCAGCAGTCTGTATGGGACATCCAATAATTCACCCCTCCACTTT
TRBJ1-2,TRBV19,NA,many,CASSISSRDLGGYTF,TGTGCCAGTAGTATCTCCTCCAGGGACTTGGGTGGCTACACCTTC
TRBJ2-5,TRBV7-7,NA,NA,CASSLACGETQYF,TGTGCTAGCAGCTTAGCCTGCGGGGAGACCCAGTACTTC
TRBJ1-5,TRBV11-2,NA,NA,CASSPAPQGNQPQHF,TGTGCCAGCAGCCCCGCCCCCCAGGGGAACCAGCCCCAGCATTTT
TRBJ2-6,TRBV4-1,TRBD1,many,CASSPGQNSGANVLTF,TGCGCCAGCAGCCCGGGACAGAACTCTGGGGCCAACGTCCTGACTTTC
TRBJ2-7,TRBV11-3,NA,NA,CASSLFGRGYEQYF,TGTGCCAGCAGCTTGTTTGGCCGAGGCTACGAGCAGTACTTC
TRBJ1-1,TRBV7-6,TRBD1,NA,CASSLRTGNTEAFF,TGTGCCAGCAGCTTACGGACAGGGAACACTGAAGCTTTCTTT
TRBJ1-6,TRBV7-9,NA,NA,CAGSLEGGPLHF,TGTGCCGGCAGCTTAGAGGGAGGACCCCTCCACTTT
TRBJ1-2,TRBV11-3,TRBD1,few,CASSLSRTGGLSGYTF,TGTGCCAGCAGCTTGTCTAGGACAGGGGGCTTAAGTGGCTACACCTTC
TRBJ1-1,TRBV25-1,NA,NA,CASSELTGQNTEAFF,TGTGCCAGCAGTGAATTGACAGGCCAGAACACTGAAGCTTTCTTT
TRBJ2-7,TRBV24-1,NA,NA,CATSDHYSYEQYF,TGTGCCACCAGCGACCATTACTCCTACGAGCAGTACTTC
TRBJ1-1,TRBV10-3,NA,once,CASSLIRDLPNEAFF,TGTGCCAGCAGTTTAATTAGGGATCTACCGAATGAAGCTTTCTTT
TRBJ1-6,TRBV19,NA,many,CASSIVRGNSPLHF,TGTGCCAGTAGTATAGTGCGGGGTAATTCACCCCTCCACTTT
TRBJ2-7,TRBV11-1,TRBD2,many,CASSPTSGITYEQYF,TGTGCCAGCAGTCCAACTAGCGGGATTACCTACGAGCAGTACTTC
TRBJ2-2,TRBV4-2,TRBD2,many,CASSQDWTSGRAVYTGELFF,TGTGCCAGCAGCCAAGATTGGACTAGCGGGAGGGCGGTATACACCGGGGAGCTGTTTTTT
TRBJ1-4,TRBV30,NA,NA,CAWSAGVLPTNEKLFF,TGTGCCTGGAGTGCAGGGGTCCTACCAACTAATGAAAAACTGTTTTTT